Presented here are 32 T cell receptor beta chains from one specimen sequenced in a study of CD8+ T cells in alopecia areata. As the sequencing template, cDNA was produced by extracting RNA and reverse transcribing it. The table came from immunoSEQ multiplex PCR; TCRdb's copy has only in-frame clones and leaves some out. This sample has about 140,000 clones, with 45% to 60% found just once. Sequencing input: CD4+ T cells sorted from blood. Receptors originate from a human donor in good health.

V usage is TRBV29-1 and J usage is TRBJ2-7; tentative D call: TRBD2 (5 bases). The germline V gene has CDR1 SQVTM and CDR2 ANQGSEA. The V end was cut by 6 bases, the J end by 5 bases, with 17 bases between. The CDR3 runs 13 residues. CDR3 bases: TGCAGCGTCGGGAAGCCTTTGACCCACGAGCAGTACTTC. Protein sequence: CSVGKPLTHEQYF.

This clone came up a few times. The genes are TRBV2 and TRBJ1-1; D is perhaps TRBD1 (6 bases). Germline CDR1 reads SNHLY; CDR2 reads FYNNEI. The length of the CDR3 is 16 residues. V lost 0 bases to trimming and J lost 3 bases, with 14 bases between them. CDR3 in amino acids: CASSEAWGAGDTEAFF. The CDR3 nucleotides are TGTGCCAGCAGTGAAGCGTGGGGGGCGGGTGACACTGAAGCTTTCTTT.

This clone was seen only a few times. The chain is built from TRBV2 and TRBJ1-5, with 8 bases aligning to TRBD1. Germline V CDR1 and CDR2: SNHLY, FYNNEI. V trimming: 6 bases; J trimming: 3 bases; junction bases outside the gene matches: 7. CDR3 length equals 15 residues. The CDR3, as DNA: TGTGCCAGCAGAGCCGACAGGGGTGACAATCAGCCCCAGCATTTT. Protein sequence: CASRADRGDNQPQHF.

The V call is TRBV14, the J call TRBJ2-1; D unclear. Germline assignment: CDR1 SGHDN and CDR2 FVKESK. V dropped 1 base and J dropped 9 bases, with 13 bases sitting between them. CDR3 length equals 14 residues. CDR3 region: CASSQVRRASEQFF. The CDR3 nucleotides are TGTGCCAGCAGCCAAGTTCGCCGGGCTAGTGAGCAGTTCTTC.

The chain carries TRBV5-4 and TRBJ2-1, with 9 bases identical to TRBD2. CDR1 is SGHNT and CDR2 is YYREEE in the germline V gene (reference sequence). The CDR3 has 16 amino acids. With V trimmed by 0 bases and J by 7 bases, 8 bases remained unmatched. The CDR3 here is CASSLAGAGGLNEQFF. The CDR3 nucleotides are TGTGCCAGCAGCTTGGCCGGGGCGGGAGGGCTGAATGAGCAGTTCTTC.

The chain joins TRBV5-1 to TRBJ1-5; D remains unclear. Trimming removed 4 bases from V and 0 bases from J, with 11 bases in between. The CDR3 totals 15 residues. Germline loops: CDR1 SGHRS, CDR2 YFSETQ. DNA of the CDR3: TGCGCCAGCAGCAGTGGACTTGATAGCAATCAGCCCCAGCATTTT. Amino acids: CASSSGLDSNQPQHF.

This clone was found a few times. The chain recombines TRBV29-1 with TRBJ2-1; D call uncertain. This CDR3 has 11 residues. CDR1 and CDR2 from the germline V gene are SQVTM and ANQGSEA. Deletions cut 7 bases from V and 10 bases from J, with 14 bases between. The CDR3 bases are TGCAGCGCCCCCGCGGATCTGGAGCAGTTCTTC. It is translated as CSAPADLEQFF.

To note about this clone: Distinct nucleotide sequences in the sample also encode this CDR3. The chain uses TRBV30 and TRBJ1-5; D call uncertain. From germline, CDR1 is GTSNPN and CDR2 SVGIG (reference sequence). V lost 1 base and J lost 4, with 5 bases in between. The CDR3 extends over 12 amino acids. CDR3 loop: CAWSDGNQPQHF. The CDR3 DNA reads TGTGCCTGGAGTGACGGAAATCAGCCCCAGCATTTT.

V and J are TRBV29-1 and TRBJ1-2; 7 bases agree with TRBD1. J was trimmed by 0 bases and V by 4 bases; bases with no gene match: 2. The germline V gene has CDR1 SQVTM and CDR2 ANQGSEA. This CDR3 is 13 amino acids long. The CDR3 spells CSVAGGPNYGYTF. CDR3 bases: TGCAGCGTTGCAGGGGGACCTAACTATGGCTACACCTTC.

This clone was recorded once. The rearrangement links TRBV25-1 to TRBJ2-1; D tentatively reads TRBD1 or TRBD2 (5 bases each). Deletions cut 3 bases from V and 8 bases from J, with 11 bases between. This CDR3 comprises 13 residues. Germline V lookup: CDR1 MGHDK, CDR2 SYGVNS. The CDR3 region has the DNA TGTGCCAGCAGTGAGAGAGGGGTCCATGAGCAGTTCTTC. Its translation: CASSERGVHEQFF.

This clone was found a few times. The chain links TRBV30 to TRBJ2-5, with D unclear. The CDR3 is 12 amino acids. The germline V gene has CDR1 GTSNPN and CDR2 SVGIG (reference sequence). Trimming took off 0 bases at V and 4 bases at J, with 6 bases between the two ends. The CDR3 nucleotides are TGTGCCTGGAGTGTAGTACGAGAGACCCAGTACTTC. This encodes CAWSVVRETQYF.

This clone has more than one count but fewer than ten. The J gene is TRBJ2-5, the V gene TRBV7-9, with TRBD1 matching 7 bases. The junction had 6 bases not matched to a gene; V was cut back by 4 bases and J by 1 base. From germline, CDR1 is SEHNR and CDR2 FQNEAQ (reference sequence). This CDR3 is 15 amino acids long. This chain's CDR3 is CASSSDRVFQETQYF. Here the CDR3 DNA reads TGTGCCAGCAGCTCCGACAGGGTTTTCCAAGAGACCCAGTACTTC.

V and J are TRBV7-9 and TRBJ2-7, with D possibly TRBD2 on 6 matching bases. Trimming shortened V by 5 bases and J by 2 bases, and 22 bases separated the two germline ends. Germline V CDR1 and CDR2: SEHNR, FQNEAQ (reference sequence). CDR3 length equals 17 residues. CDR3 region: CASSQTGLARGAYEQYF. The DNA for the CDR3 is TGTGCCAGCAGCCAGACGGGACTCGCTCGTGGGGCCTACGAGCAGTACTTC.

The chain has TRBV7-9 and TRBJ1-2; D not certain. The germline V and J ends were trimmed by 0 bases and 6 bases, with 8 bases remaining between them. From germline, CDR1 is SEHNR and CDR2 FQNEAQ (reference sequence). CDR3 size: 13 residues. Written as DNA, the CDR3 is TGTGCCAGCAGCTTAGCCTCCCGGCATGGCTACACCTTC. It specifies CASSLASRHGYTF.

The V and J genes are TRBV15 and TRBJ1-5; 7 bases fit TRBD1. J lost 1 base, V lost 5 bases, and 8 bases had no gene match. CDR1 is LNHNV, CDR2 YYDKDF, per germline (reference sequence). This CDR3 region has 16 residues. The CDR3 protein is CATSGREGASNQPQHF. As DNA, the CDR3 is TGTGCCACCAGCGGTAGGGAGGGGGCAAGCAATCAGCCCCAGCATTTT.

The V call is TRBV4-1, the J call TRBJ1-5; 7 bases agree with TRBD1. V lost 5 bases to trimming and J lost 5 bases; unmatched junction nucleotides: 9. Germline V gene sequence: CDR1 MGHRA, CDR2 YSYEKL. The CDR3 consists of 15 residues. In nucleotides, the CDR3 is TGCGCCAGCAGCTACCCCGACAGGGCCGATCAGCCCCAGCATTTT. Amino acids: CASSYPDRADQPQHF.

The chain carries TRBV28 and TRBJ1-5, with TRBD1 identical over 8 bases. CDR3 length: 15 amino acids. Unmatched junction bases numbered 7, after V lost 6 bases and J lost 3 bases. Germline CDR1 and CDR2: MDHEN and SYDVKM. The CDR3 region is CASRQTGVDNQPQHF. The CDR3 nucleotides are TGTGCCAGCAGACAGACAGGGGTAGACAATCAGCCCCAGCATTTT.

CDR3 DNA sequence: TGTGCCAGTAGTATCCCAAGACAGTACGGCTACACCTTC. Translating gives CASSIPRQYGYTF. The chain couples TRBV19 to TRBJ1-2, with a possible D match to TRBD1 (5 bases). CDR3 length: 13 residues. V lost 3 bases and J 8 bases, leaving 13 bases between the germline ends. Germline lookup yields CDR1 LNHDA and CDR2 SQIVND (reference sequence).

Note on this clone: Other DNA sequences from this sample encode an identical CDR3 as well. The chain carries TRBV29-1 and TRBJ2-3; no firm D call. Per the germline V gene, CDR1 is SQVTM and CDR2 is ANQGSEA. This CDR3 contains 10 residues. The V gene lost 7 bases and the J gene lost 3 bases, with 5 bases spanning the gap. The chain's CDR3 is CSGGTDTQYF. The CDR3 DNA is TGCAGCGGGGGAACAGATACGCAGTATTTT.

The CDR3 nucleotides are TGTGCCAGCAGTTACGTGGCGGGAGATAGGAAGCAGTACTTC. It translates to CASSYVAGDRKQYF. J is TRBJ2-7 and V is TRBV6-5; 7 bases map to TRBD2. The CDR3 spans 14 residues. J gave up 8 bases and V 2 bases, and 9 bases lay outside the gene matches. The V gene's germline CDR1 is MNHEY and CDR2 SVGAGI.

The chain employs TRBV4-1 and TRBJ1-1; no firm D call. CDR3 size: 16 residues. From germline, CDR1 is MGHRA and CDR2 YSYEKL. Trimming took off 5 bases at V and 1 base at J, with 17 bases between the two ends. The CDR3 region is CASSYKSGERNTEAFF. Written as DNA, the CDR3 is TGCGCCAGCAGCTACAAAAGCGGAGAGAGGAACACTGAAGCTTTCTTT.

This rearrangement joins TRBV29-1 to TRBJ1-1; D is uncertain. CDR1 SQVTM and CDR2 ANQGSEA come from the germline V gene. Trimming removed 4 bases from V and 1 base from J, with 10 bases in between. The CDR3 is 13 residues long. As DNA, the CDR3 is TGCAGCGTTGCAGTAGCCGGGAACACTGAAGCTTTCTTT. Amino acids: CSVAVAGNTEAFF.

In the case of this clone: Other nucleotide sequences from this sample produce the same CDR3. The CDR3 region is CASSLARNEQFF. The CDR3 coding sequence is TGCGCCAGCAGCTTGGCTCGCAATGAGCAGTTCTTC. J is TRBJ2-1 and V is TRBV5-1; D is uncertain. The ends were cut back, 0 bases at V and 6 bases at J, with 4 bases in the middle. CDR1 and CDR2 (germline): SGHRS, YFSETQ. The CDR3 is made up of 12 amino acids.

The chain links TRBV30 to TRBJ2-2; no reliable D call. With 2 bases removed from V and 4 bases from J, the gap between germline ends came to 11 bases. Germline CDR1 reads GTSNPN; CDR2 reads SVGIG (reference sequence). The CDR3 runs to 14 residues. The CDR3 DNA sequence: TGTGCCTGGAGTCGGGTGCGTGGCACCGGGGAGCTGTTTTTT. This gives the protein CAWSRVRGTGELFF.

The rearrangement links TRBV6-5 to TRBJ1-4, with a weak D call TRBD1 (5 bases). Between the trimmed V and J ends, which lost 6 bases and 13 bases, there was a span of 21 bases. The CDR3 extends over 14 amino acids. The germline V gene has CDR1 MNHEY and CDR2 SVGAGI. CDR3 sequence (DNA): TGTGCCAGCAGCCCTACGCCAATAAGGGGTTCACTGTTTTTT. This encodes CASSPTPIRGSLFF.

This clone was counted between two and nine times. CDR3 residues: CASSLMSGGHYGYTF. As DNA, the CDR3 is TGTGCCAGCAGCTTAATGTCAGGGGGGCACTATGGCTACACCTTC. The rearrangement links TRBV7-2 to TRBJ1-2; TRBD1 agrees at 7 bases. The junction had 6 bases not matched to a gene; V was cut back by 2 bases and J by 3 bases. This CDR3 region has 15 residues. Germline CDR1 is SGHTA and CDR2 is FQGNSA.

The CDR3 DNA sequence: TGTGCCAGCAGCTCAAGACCGAATTTAGATGAGCAGTTCTTC. The encoded protein is CASSSRPNLDEQFF. J is TRBJ2-1 and V is TRBV7-2; D remains ambiguous. The CDR3 has 14 residues. Germline V gene sequence: CDR1 SGHTA, CDR2 FQGNSA. Trimming took off 4 bases at V and 8 bases at J, with 15 bases between the two ends.

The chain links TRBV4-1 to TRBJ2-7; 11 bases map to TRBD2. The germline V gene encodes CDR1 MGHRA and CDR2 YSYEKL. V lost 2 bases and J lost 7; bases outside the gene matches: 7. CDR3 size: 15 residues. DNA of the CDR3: TGCGCCAGCAGCCAATTAGCGGGAGGGCCACGGGAGCAGTACTTC. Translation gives CASSQLAGGPREQYF.

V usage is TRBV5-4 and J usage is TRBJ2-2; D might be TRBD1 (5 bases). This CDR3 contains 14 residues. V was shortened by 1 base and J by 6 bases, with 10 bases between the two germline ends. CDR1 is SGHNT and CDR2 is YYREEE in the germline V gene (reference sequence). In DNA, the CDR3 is TGTGCCAGCAGCTTGCGTAGGGGCGCCGGGGAGCTGTTTTTT. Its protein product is CASSLRRGAGELFF.

This CDR3 reads CSVDVQNLAYNEQFF. The CDR3, as DNA: TGCAGCGTTGACGTACAGAACCTAGCCTACAATGAGCAGTTCTTC. The chain couples TRBV29-1 to TRBJ2-1; the D is unclear. The CDR3 totals 15 residues. CDR1 is SQVTM and CDR2 is ANQGSEA in the germline V gene. The ends were cut back, 3 bases at V and 2 bases at J, with 14 bases in the middle.

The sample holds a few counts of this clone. CDR3 coding DNA: TGTGCCAGCAGTTTTACGCGGCCAACTAATGAAAAACTGTTTTTT. Translated: CASSFTRPTNEKLFF. V is TRBV28 and J is TRBJ1-4; no clear D. Germline CDR1 is MDHEN and CDR2 is SYDVKM. The germline V and J ends were trimmed by 3 bases and 0 bases, with 8 bases remaining between them. The CDR3 extends over 15 amino acids.

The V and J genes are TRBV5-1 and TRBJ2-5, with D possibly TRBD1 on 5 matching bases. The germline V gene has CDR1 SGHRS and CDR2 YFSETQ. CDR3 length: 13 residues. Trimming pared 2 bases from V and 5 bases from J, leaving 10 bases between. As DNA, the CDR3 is TGCGCCAGCAGCTTCCAGGGTGTGGAGACCCAGTACTTC. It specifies CASSFQGVETQYF.